The 9 T cell receptor beta chains listed next were all sequenced from one sample in a study of blood T cells in healthy people across ages. Through a sample-barcoded 5' primer and a J-beta primer mix, a second PCR was run for roughly 6 to 11 cycles. TCRdb recomputed calls from the 5' RACE reads with MiXCR, one row per CDR3 protein. The sample shows 750,000 to 950,000 distinct CDR3 sequences, about 29% of them seen only once. The sample was also reused in another study, on T cells of mothers and their children.

The sample comprised blood. These receptors all stem from a woman aged 40 to 50 in good health.

The J gene is TRBJ2-5, the V gene TRBV11-2, with TRBD2 matching over 10 bases. Germline trimming cut 4 bases from V and 5 bases from J; bases unmatched to any gene: 10. The CDR3 covers 16 residues. Germline V CDR1 and CDR2: SGHAT, FQNNGV. The CDR3 is CASSSSGGASRETQYF. The CDR3 DNA follows: TGTGCCAGCAGCTCAAGCGGGGGGGCCTCAAGGGAGACCCAGTACTTC. Variable domain in full (rest from reference TRBV11-2 and TRBJ2-5): EAGVAQSPRYKIIEKRQSVAFWCNPISGHATLYWYQQILGQGPKLLIQFQNNGVVDDSQLPKDRFSAERLKGVDSTLKIQPAKLEDSAVYLCASSSSGGASRETQYFGPGTRLLVL.

Comments on this clonotype: The junction does not match germline at one end; this may be a read error. This chain uses TRBV7-2 with TRBJ2-7; no definite D call. Germline CDR1 SGHTA, CDR2 FQGNSA. CDR3 size: 12 residues. CDR3 sequence reads: CASSLVGHEQYF. DNA for the CDR3: TGTGCCAGCAGTTTAGTCGGCCACGAGCAGTACTTC.

This clonotype has ten or more counts. Its ends do not fully match the called genes, so a read error is possible. The J gene is TRBJ2-5, the V gene TRBV7-7; tentative D call: TRBD1 (5 bases). The CDR3 contains 13 residues. Germline CDR1 is SSHAT and CDR2 is FNYEAQ (reference sequence). The CDR3 bases are TGTGCTAGCAGCATCAGGGTCGAGGAGACCCAGTACTTC. Translation gives CASSIRVEETQYF.

The V gene is TRBV7-9, the J gene TRBJ1-2, with D tentatively TRBD1 (5 bases). V lost 8 bases and J 5 bases, leaving 24 bases between the germline ends. The CDR3 extends over 16 amino acids. Germline V gives CDR1 SEHNR, CDR2 FQNEAQ (reference sequence). In nucleotides, the CDR3 is TGTGCCAGCCTCCCGCTCCGGTGGGGGGATAGTTATGGCTACACCTTC. Encoded protein: CASLPLRWGDSYGYTF.

There are many counts of this clonotype. The V call is TRBV4-3, the J call TRBJ2-1; D might be TRBD1 or TRBD2, each matching 5 bases. This CDR3 has 15 residues. Trimming shortened V by 1 base and J by 6 bases, and 13 bases separated the two germline ends. CDR1 is LGHNA and CDR2 is YSLEER in the germline V gene. The CDR3 reads CASSQGVVGRNEQFF. Written as DNA, the CDR3 is TGCGCCAGCAGCCAAGGAGTCGTGGGACGCAATGAGCAGTTCTTC.

This clonotype was detected a few times. This sequence joins TRBV11-2 and TRBJ2-7, with TRBD2 matching 9 bases. Germline assignment: CDR1 SGHAT and CDR2 FQNNGV. This CDR3 comprises 19 residues. V dropped 4 bases and J dropped 5; count of bases not matched to a gene: 21. CDR3 sequence: CASSSLGAGGWDAKNEQYF. The DNA for the CDR3 is TGTGCCAGCAGCTCCCTTGGAGCGGGGGGCTGGGACGCCAAGAACGAGCAGTACTTC. The full variable domain, rest sourced from reference TRBV11-2 and TRBJ2-7, is EAGVAQSPRYKIIEKRQSVAFWCNPISGHATLYWYQQILGQGPKLLIQFQNNGVVDDSQLPKDRFSAERLKGVDSTLKIQPAKLEDSAVYLCASSSLGAGGWDAKNEQYFGPGTRLTVT.

V is TRBV20-1 and J is TRBJ2-1; D might be TRBD2 (5 bases). Germline V gene sequence: CDR1 DFQATT, CDR2 SNEGSKA (reference sequence). The V and J ends lost 1 base and 6 bases respectively, with 7 bases between them. The CDR3 contains 12 residues. CDR3 coding DNA: TGCAGTGCTAGAGTTGGGAGCAATGAGCAGTTCTTC. Residues: CSARVGSNEQFF.

The sample holds a few counts of this clonotype. The rearrangement links TRBV7-9 to TRBJ1-4; 10 bases match TRBD1. Trimming removed 6 bases from V and 8 bases from J; junction bases left unmatched: 9. Germline V gene lookup returns CDR1 SEHNR and CDR2 FQNEAQ (reference sequence). The CDR3 totals 15 residues. The CDR3 loop reads CASSYMGQGQEKLFF. The CDR3 DNA is TGTGCCAGCAGTTACATGGGACAGGGGCAAGAAAAACTGTTTTTT.

This clonotype came up a few times. This chain connects TRBV24-1 to TRBJ2-5, with D perhaps TRBD1 or TRBD2 (5 bases each). There are 13 residues in the CDR3. Germline loops: CDR1 KGHDR, CDR2 SFDVKD. The V end was cut by 0 bases, the J end by 7 bases, with 8 bases between. The CDR3 here is CATSDLGAGTQYF. CDR3 nucleotide sequence: TGTGCCACCAGTGATTTGGGGGCGGGGACCCAGTACTTC.